This T cell receptor (beta chain) was identified in a study of CD8 T cells in Susac syndrome. Reverse transcription of roughly 0.5 to 1 ug RNA was performed with random hexamers. TCRdb used MiXCR to reprocess the immunoSEQ multiplex PCR reads, holding one entry per CDR3 protein. The sample comprises about 440,000 distinct CDR3 sequences, around 85% of which are singletons, and roughly 0.11% rests with the top ten. Sequences were obtained from CD8+ T cells from PBMCs. This TCR came from a human donor with multiple sclerosis.

CDR3 DNA: TGCAGTGCTAGAGATCTGCAGAAAAGCACAGATACGCAGTATTTT. It codes for CSARDLQKSTDTQYF. V gene TRBV20-1 combines with J gene TRBJ2-3; no firm D call. This CDR3 has 15 residues. V shed 0 bases and J shed 0 bases, with 10 bases lying between them. Germline values: CDR1 DFQATT, CDR2 SNEGSKA (reference sequence).